This T cell receptor beta chain was observed in a study of kidney transplant recipient with SARS-CoV-2 infection. Using its own MiXCR run on the reads, TCRdb lists one record per CDR3 protein. Among 200,000 to 250,000 distinct CDR3 sequences, 29% were seen once, and the ten largest hold around 6.8%. Comments on this clonotype: A much larger clone lies a single base off, so this may be a read error.

The sample was a blood sample, taken at baseline and on roughly day 120 from a kidney transplant recipient. This clonotype was obtained from a young adult male patient who had COVID-19 and was a kidney transplant recipient. Some of the T cells might come from the graft donor.

The CDR3 sequence: CASSYGGRGEPYF. CDR3 nucleotides: TGTGCCAGCAGTTACGGGGGCAGGGGCGAGCCGTACTTC. The chain combines TRBV6-6 with TRBJ2-7; the D gene is possibly TRBD1 (6 bases). CDR1 is MNHNY and CDR2 is SVGAGI in the germline V gene (reference sequence). CDR3 length equals 13 residues.